The present TCR beta chain was sequenced within a study of cytomegalovirus exposure and HLA in healthy donors. This clone was detected a few times. Its target is not known. With V trimmed by 0 bases and J by 2 bases, 16 bases remained unmatched. The CDR3 totals 22 residues. Germline loops: CDR1 LGHNA, CDR2 YNFKEQ. PCR used 60 Vbeta primers and 13 Jbeta primers. Some clones are missing from TCRdb's copy, which holds only in-frame ones; the method was immunoSEQ multiplex PCR. The sample carries approximately 110,000 clones, about three quarters recorded once. Findings and caveats of the study: Among the sequence variants, a highly shared cluster was likely an artifact of sequencing. Many donors shared some public TCRs, even though most TCR sequences were rare.

The V gene is TRBV4-2, the J gene TRBJ2-5; 15 bases agree with TRBD2. The receptor was isolated from a woman aged 55-70 years in good health and CMV-seropositive. Sequenced input: PBMCs. CDR3 bases: TGTGCCAGCAGCCAAGATACGACGAGGGGACTAGCGGGGGGCGGGGTACAAGAGACCCAGTACTTC. Translation gives CASSQDTTRGLAGGGVQETQYF.